Sequencing of this T cell receptor (beta chain) was carried out in a study of blood T cell repertoires in COVID-19. Study background: COVID-19 samples collected from the United States, Italy and Spain covered acute and convalescent phases. The analysed material was cDNA or gDNA that came from T cells, B-cell-depleted T cells, or PBMCs.

Trimming took 1 base from V and 3 from J, leaving 13 bases between them. The V gene's germline CDR1 is LNHDA and CDR2 SQIVND (reference sequence). The CDR3 has 15 amino acids. Original handling: Reference gene primer amplification gave nucleated cell count estimates. TCRdb keeps only in-frame clones here, not all; method: immunoSEQ multiplex PCR. The V and J calls and clone size come from that table; D and trimming were worked out from the DNA. This table holds more than 100,000 clones, about 91% found once. This TCR was sampled from a human donor in a cohort sampled during active COVID-19. Sequenced sample: peripheral blood. The chain combines TRBV19 with TRBJ2-7, with D possibly matching TRBD1 (6 bases). The DNA for the CDR3 is TGTGCCAGTAGTATAGGGGGCAGGGGAGACTACGAGCAGTACTTC. This gives the protein CASSIGGRGDYEQYF.